This TCR beta chain was profiled in a study of blood T cell repertoires in COVID-19 (dated by TCRdb to the early 2020s). General notes on the study: Samples from collaborators originated in the United States, Italy and Spain and spanned both the acute and convalescent phases of COVID-19. The prospective study material was composed of cDNA or gDNA derived from T cells, B-cell-depleted T cells, or PBMCs. Where available, HLA class I and class II types were taken from metadata supplied by the sample provider and were not determined by assay-based typing. Samples were obtained from the ongoing ImmuneRACE study (first 160 participants) and from over 1,000 subjects provided by 6 global collaborators. The dataset comprised deeply sampled blood TCRbeta repertoires from subjects exposed to, actively infected with, or recovered from COVID-19. Sample metadata almost always included a de-identified subject ID, COVID-19 status, age in years and sex. The repertoires were made available in a free public database intended to serve as a resource for research on the immune response to SARS-CoV-2. On the study overall, not on this receptor specifically: How much clinical and demographic metadata was included differed by source and by participant, and the metadata was provided uncurated.

TCRbeta CDR3 regions were amplified from genomic DNA using the immunoSEQ Assay, a bias-controlled multiplex PCR. The original methods were these. Nucleated cell counts per sample were estimated from amplification of reference gene primers within the assay. To quantify the absolute abundance of each unique TCRbeta CDR3 rearrangement, sequence reads were collapsed and filtered. For each sample, productive Simpson clonality was calculated as the square root of Simpson's diversity index across productive rearrangements. TCRdb holds this immuneACCESS table with in-frame rearrangements only. Some clones are missing; in checked studies, unresolved V genes explain under half, and the rest has no known cause. That table is the source of V, J and clone size, and D and trimming were worked out from the DNA. A total of about 62,000 clones appear in this sample, more than 75% of them only once. The leading ten clones occupy roughly 4% of the sample.

In the case of this clone: Its binding antigen is unknown. No clone much larger than this one lies a single base away; base qualities are absent.

The collaborating institutions used their own protocols to collect whole blood in K2EDTA tubes. For TCRbeta analysis, collaborators shipped samples as frozen whole blood, isolated PBMCs, or DNA extracted from either of those sample types. Measured from the cysteine to the phenylalanine, the CDR3 is 13 residues long. Left in the record is the CDR3 DNA by itself, 39 bases read in frame from the first base. The germline ends are 15 bases apart after V is trimmed by 6 bases and J by 7 bases. CDR1 SNHLY and CDR2 FYNNEI are derived from the germline V gene. The receptor's source is a human donor in a cohort sampled during active COVID-19. Sequencing input: peripheral blood. Here the chain combines TRBV2 and TRBJ2-5, with TRBD2 tentatively as D gene (6 bases match). The CDR3 region has the sequence CASRVSGTGTQYF. The DNA is TGTGCCAGCAGGGTTAGCGGTACGGGGACCCAGTACTTC.